These 15 T cell receptor beta chains were all obtained from the same sample, sequenced in a study of shared clonotypes between healthy human individuals. The repertoire was sequenced with immunoSEQ multiplex PCR; TCRdb's copy has only in-frame clones and lacks some. The table lists about 1 million clones, 60% to 80% of them singletons. Input material: memory CD4+ T cells sorted from blood. Subset meaning: CD45RA-negative fraction. The receptors here all came from a man between 18 and 29 years old in good health.

This clone was seen repeatedly, ten times or more. This chain links TRBV7-9 with TRBJ1-2; D unresolved. This CDR3 is 12 amino acids long. Per the germline V gene, CDR1 is SEHNR and CDR2 is FQNEAQ (reference sequence). The ends were cut back, 8 bases at V and 2 bases at J, with 9 bases in the middle. The CDR3 DNA follows: TGTGCCAGCGAAACACCGAACTATGGCTACACCTTC. This sequence encodes CASETPNYGYTF.

This clone was seen only a few times. The V and J genes are TRBV5-1 and TRBJ2-2; 8 nucleotides line up with TRBD1. Trimming took 4 bases from V and 1 from J; bases not matched to a gene: 6. The CDR3 contains 16 residues. Per the germline V gene, CDR1 is SGHRS and CDR2 is YFSETQ. The DNA of the CDR3 is TGCGCCAGCAGCACGGTCGGGACAGGGAACACCGGGGAGCTGTTTTTT. It translates to CASSTVGTGNTGELFF.

The chain has TRBV11-2 and TRBJ2-7; TRBD2 agrees at 7 bases. In germline, CDR1 is SGHAT, CDR2 FQNNGV. The CDR3 consists of 15 residues. The V and J ends lost 6 bases and 5 bases, in that order; junction bases with no gene match: 13. The CDR3 loop is CASSPLAESGNEQYF. CDR3 coding DNA: TGTGCCAGCAGTCCTCTAGCGGAGAGCGGGAACGAGCAGTACTTC.

About this clone itself: Other DNA sequences within the sample encode an identical CDR3. The chain uses TRBV7-2 and TRBJ2-7; D possibly corresponds to TRBD1 (6 bases). Looked up from germline, CDR1 is SGHTA and CDR2 is FQGNSA. Trimming took 4 bases from V and 4 from J, leaving 8 bases between them. CDR3 length equals 12 residues. The CDR3 protein is CASSSQGYEQYF. CDR3 coding DNA: TGTGCCAGCAGCTCCCAGGGGTACGAGCAGTACTTC.

The rearrangement joins TRBV11-2 to TRBJ2-3; D gene uncertain. V was clipped by 7 bases and J by 7 bases, with 12 bases between them. The CDR3 is 12 amino acids. Germline V gene data show CDR1 as SGHAT and CDR2 as FQNNGV. CDR3 sequence reads: CASNPMGNTQYF. As DNA, the CDR3 is TGTGCCAGCAACCCAATGGGAAATACGCAGTATTTT.

Remarks on this clone: The same CDR3 is also encoded by other DNA sequences in this sample. The rearrangement links TRBV9 to TRBJ2-2; 8 bases match TRBD1. V lost 2 bases to trimming and J lost 5 bases; unmatched junction nucleotides: 5. The CDR3 is 15 residues long. Germline V gene sequence: CDR1 SGDLS, CDR2 YYNGEE. CDR3 DNA sequence: TGTGCCAGCAGCGTCGCAGGGGGCGGAACCGGGGAGCTGTTTTTT. Translated, it gives CASSVAGGGTGELFF.

Many counts were recorded for this clone. The chain links TRBV6-6 to TRBJ2-2; 7 nucleotides match TRBD1. This CDR3 spans 13 amino acids. V dropped 8 bases and J dropped 5; count of bases not matched to a gene: 5. CDR1 and CDR2 from the germline V gene are MNHNY and SVGAGI (reference sequence). CDR3 sequence reads: CASLGTETGELFF. The CDR3 DNA sequence: TGTGCCAGCCTGGGGACAGAGACCGGGGAGCTGTTTTTT.

The chain has TRBV12-5 and TRBJ2-7; D is possibly TRBD1 (5 bases). The V end lost 1 base, the J end lost 2 bases, and 18 bases lay between the germline ends. Germline CDR1 LGHNT, CDR2 FRNRAP. This CDR3 comprises 17 residues. CDR3 nucleotide sequence: TGTGCTAGTGGTTTGGGTGCCGGTGTGACAGTAACCTACGAGCAGTACTTC. Translation gives CASGLGAGVTVTYEQYF. Drawing the rest from reference TRBV12-5 and TRBJ2-7, the complete variable domain is DARVTQTPRHKVTEMGQEVTMRCQPILGHNTVFWYRQTMMQGLELLAYFRNRAPLDDSGMPKDRFSAEMPDATLATLKIQPSEPRDSAVYFCASGLGAGVTVTYEQYFGPGTRLTVT.

In this sample, this clone turned up once. The CDR3 sequence is CASKGSVLFF. DNA of the CDR3: TGTGCCAGCAAGGGGTCAGTCCTGTTTTTT. The chain is built from TRBV6-1 and TRBJ1-4; maybe TRBD1 (5 bases). This CDR3 region has 10 residues. Germline V gene sequence: CDR1 MNHNS, CDR2 SASEGT. V lost 7 bases and J lost 14, with 11 bases in between.

The DNA for the CDR3 is TGCGCCAGCAGCTTGGCCCCCGAGGGGGGGAACACCGGGGAGCTGTTTTTT. Its protein product is CASSLAPEGGNTGELFF. V usage is TRBV5-1 and J usage is TRBJ2-2; D possibly matches TRBD1 or TRBD2 (6 bases each). Trimming took 0 bases from V and 1 from J, leaving 13 bases between them. The CDR3 is 17 amino acids. Germline V lookup: CDR1 SGHRS, CDR2 YFSETQ.

This clone was found a few times. The chain combines TRBV6-4 with TRBJ1-4, with D tentatively TRBD1 (6 bases). Germline V gene sequence: CDR1 MRHNA, CDR2 SNTAGT. Between the trimmed V and J ends, which lost 4 bases and 6 bases, there was a span of 15 bases. CDR3 size: 15 residues. CDR3 loop: CASSAYREGYEKLFF. CDR3 coding DNA: TGTGCCAGCAGTGCCTACAGGGAGGGTTATGAAAAACTGTTTTTT.

The rearrangement uses TRBV9 and TRBJ2-1; 10 bases agree with TRBD2. The CDR3 loop spans 16 amino acids. The germline V gene encodes CDR1 SGDLS and CDR2 YYNGEE. V lost 0 bases and J lost 1; bases outside the gene matches: 1. CDR3 nucleotides: TGTGCCAGCAGCGTAGTTAGCGGGAGGTCCTACAATGAGCAGTTCTTC. It specifies CASSVVSGRSYNEQFF.

In its sample, this clone was seen once. J is TRBJ1-4 and V is TRBV15, with D maybe TRBD1 (5 bases). The CDR3 contains 18 residues. Germline CDR1 and CDR2: LNHNV and YYDKDF (reference sequence). V gave up 0 bases and J gave up 3 bases, with 17 bases separating them. CDR3 sequence (DNA): TGTGCCACCAGCAGAGAGAAGAGGGGCGGGTTCTCTAATGAAAAACTGTTTTTT. Its protein product is CATSREKRGGFSNEKLFF.

The chain is built from TRBV2 and TRBJ1-3; possible D gene TRBD1, 6 bases. The germline V gene encodes CDR1 SNHLY and CDR2 FYNNEI. The length of the CDR3 is 14 residues. V was clipped by 6 bases and J by 4 bases, with 13 bases between them. DNA of the CDR3: TGTGCCAGCAGCTCCCAGGGGTCCGGAAACACCATATATTTT. Translated: CASSSQGSGNTIYF.

This clone has a single count. The rearrangement joins TRBV6-5 to TRBJ2-7; no clear D. V lost 6 bases, J lost 3 bases, and 12 bases lay in between. CDR1 and CDR2 from the germline V gene are MNHEY and SVGAGI. The CDR3 is 13 amino acids. CDR3 sequence reads: CASSFTMGYEQYF. The CDR3 bases are TGTGCCAGCAGCTTCACGATGGGCTACGAGCAGTACTTC.